These T cell receptor beta chains were read from a single sample in a study of T cells in Graves' hyperthyroidism and ophthalmopathy. TCRdb ran MiXCR on the multiplex PCR reads and lists one entry per CDR3 protein. Among over 450,000 distinct CDR3 sequences listed, approximately 15% were seen once. The sample consisted of blood. These receptors all stem from a woman younger than 30 with Graves' hyperthyroidism. CDR3s include the opening cysteine and the closing phenylalanine or tryptophan. D genes are given only for firm matches. Clone size is shown for a subset of rows, as once, few, many or a class of expanded clone.

clone_size: many
j_call: TRBJ2-3
d_call: TRBD2
v_call: TRBV6-2/TRBV6-3
cdr3_aa: CASRVAGRTDTQYF
cdr3_nt: TGTGCCAGCAGGGTAGCGGGACGGACAGATACGCAGTATTTT

clone_size: many
j_call: TRBJ1-2
d_call: -
v_call: TRBV20-1
cdr3_aa: CSATSPGSDYGYTF
cdr3_nt: TGCAGTGCCACGAGTCCCGGGAGCGACTATGGCTACACCTTC

clone_size: many
j_call: TRBJ1-1
d_call: -
v_call: TRBV5-1
cdr3_aa: CASSQGTNTEAFF
cdr3_nt: TGCGCCAGCAGCCAAGGAACAAACACTGAAGCTTTCTTT

clone_size: many
j_call: TRBJ2-5
d_call: -
v_call: TRBV10-3
cdr3_aa: CAIRATGETYPSGEQETQYF
cdr3_nt: TGTGCCATCAGAGCAACAGGCGAAACTTACCCGAGCGGTGAGCAAGAGACCCAGTACTTC

clone_size: -
j_call: TRBJ2-2
d_call: -
v_call: TRBV11-3
cdr3_aa: CASRGTTGELFF
cdr3_nt: TGTGCCAGCAGAGGGACTACCGGGGAGCTGTTTTTT

clone_size: -
j_call: TRBJ2-3
d_call: TRBD2
v_call: TRBV24-1
cdr3_aa: CATSDPGTRGTDTQYF
cdr3_nt: TGTGCCACCAGTGACCCCGGGACTAGGGGAACAGATACGCAGTATTTT

clone_size: -
j_call: TRBJ2-1
d_call: TRBD2
v_call: TRBV10-3
cdr3_aa: CAISRTSGSRGYNEQFF
cdr3_nt: TGTGCCATCAGTAGGACTAGCGGGAGTCGTGGCTACAATGAGCAGTTCTTC

clone_size: many
j_call: TRBJ2-3
d_call: -
v_call: TRBV20-1
cdr3_aa: CSAILAEGDTQYF
cdr3_nt: TGCAGTGCTATACTAGCTGAAGGTGATACGCAGTATTTT

clone_size: -
j_call: TRBJ1-1
d_call: TRBD1
v_call: TRBV6-2/TRBV6-3
cdr3_aa: CASTVGQGSGIAFF
cdr3_nt: TGTGCCAGCACCGTGGGACAGGGGAGCGGAATAGCTTTCTTT

clone_size: many
j_call: TRBJ2-1
d_call: -
v_call: TRBV20-1
cdr3_aa: CSAGQDEQFF
cdr3_nt: TGCAGTGCTGGCCAGGATGAGCAGTTCTTC

clone_size: few
j_call: TRBJ2-3
d_call: TRBD1
v_call: TRBV3-1
cdr3_aa: CASSQDRRRGRTDTQYF
cdr3_nt: TGTGCCAGCAGCCAAGATAGAAGAAGGGGGCGGACAGATACGCAGTATTTT

clone_size: many
j_call: TRBJ1-1
d_call: -
v_call: TRBV4-1
cdr3_aa: CASSQFAANTEAFF
cdr3_nt: TGCGCCAGCAGCCAATTCGCGGCGAACACTGAAGCTTTCTTT

clone_size: many
j_call: TRBJ1-2
d_call: TRBD1
v_call: TRBV5-6
cdr3_aa: CASSNTLGQGYYGYTF
cdr3_nt: TGTGCCAGCAGCAACACCCTCGGACAGGGGTACTATGGCTACACCTTC

clone_size: -
j_call: TRBJ2-3
d_call: TRBD1
v_call: TRBV5-1
cdr3_aa: CASSLLRDRTKDTQYF
cdr3_nt: TGCGCCAGCAGCCTACTCCGGGACAGAACCAAAGATACGCAGTATTTT

clone_size: few
j_call: TRBJ1-1
d_call: -
v_call: TRBV5-1
cdr3_aa: CASSPRSQGRNTEAFF
cdr3_nt: TGCGCCAGCAGCCCGAGGTCGCAGGGGCGGAACACTGAAGCTTTCTTT

clone_size: many
j_call: TRBJ2-1
d_call: -
v_call: TRBV25-1
cdr3_aa: CASSEYDSTYEQFF
cdr3_nt: TGTGCCAGCAGTGAATACGACAGCACCTATGAGCAGTTCTTC

clone_size: many
j_call: TRBJ1-2
d_call: -
v_call: TRBV6-4
cdr3_aa: CASSPAGEGGYTF
cdr3_nt: TGTGCCAGCAGTCCGGCAGGGGAGGGAGGCTACACCTTC

clone_size: many
j_call: TRBJ2-1
d_call: TRBD2
v_call: TRBV2
cdr3_aa: CASRGLAGVGIYNEQFF
cdr3_nt: TGTGCCAGCAGGGGACTAGCGGGAGTTGGGATCTACAATGAGCAGTTCTTC

clone_size: many
j_call: TRBJ2-1
d_call: -
v_call: TRBV27
cdr3_aa: CASSLSKNMGLAPNNEQFF
cdr3_nt: TGTGCCAGCAGTTTATCGAAAAACATGGGACTGGCGCCGAACAATGAGCAGTTCTTC

clone_size: many
j_call: TRBJ2-3
d_call: -
v_call: TRBV24-1
cdr3_aa: CATAVEDTQYF
cdr3_nt: TGTGCCACCGCGGTTGAAGATACGCAGTATTTT

clone_size: few
j_call: TRBJ2-4
d_call: TRBD2
v_call: TRBV19
cdr3_aa: CASSIRLAGFVLAKNIQYF
cdr3_nt: TGTGCCAGTAGTATAAGACTAGCGGGATTCGTCCTAGCCAAAAACATTCAGTACTTC

clone_size: many
j_call: TRBJ1-1
d_call: -
v_call: TRBV18
cdr3_aa: CASSPRDLDTEAFF
cdr3_nt: TGTGCCAGCTCCCCGCGGGACTTGGACACTGAAGCTTTCTTT

clone_size: few
j_call: TRBJ2-1
d_call: -
v_call: TRBV5-1
cdr3_aa: CASSLSGGRYNEQFF
cdr3_nt: TGCGCCAGCAGCTTGTCGGGGGGCCGGTACAATGAGCAGTTCTTC

clone_size: -
j_call: TRBJ1-1
d_call: -
v_call: TRBV6-1
cdr3_aa: CASSAGVSTEAFF
cdr3_nt: TGTGCCAGCAGTGCGGGTGTGTCCACTGAAGCTTTCTTT

clone_size: many
j_call: TRBJ1-2
d_call: TRBD1
v_call: TRBV6-1
cdr3_aa: CASSPRGDYTF
cdr3_nt: TGTGCCAGCAGCCCCAGGGGGGACTACACCTTC

clone_size: -
j_call: TRBJ2-5
d_call: -
v_call: TRBV5-6
cdr3_aa: CASSFDRREKTQYF
cdr3_nt: TGTGCCAGCAGCTTCGACAGAAGGGAAAAGACCCAGTACTTC

clone_size: many
j_call: TRBJ2-7
d_call: TRBD2
v_call: TRBV10-1
cdr3_aa: CASSETSGFNEQYF
cdr3_nt: TGCGCCAGCAGTGAGACTAGCGGGTTCAACGAGCAGTACTTC

clone_size: many
j_call: TRBJ2-5
d_call: TRBD1
v_call: TRBV6-2/TRBV6-3
cdr3_aa: CASRPSDRRETQYF
cdr3_nt: TGTGCCAGCAGGCCATCGGACAGGAGAGAGACCCAGTACTTC

clone_size: many
j_call: TRBJ2-6
d_call: -
v_call: TRBV19
cdr3_aa: CASIGSWADGANVLTF
cdr3_nt: TGTGCCAGTATAGGAAGCTGGGCAGACGGGGCCAACGTCCTGACTTTC